This paragraph covers one TCR beta chain sequence. Its antigen is not identified. Here immunoSEQ multiplex PCR was the method, and the copy in TCRdb shows in-frame clones only, minus some. The sample lists 35,000 to 40,000 clones, around 83% occurring once. Time point meaning: week 11, during vaccination. In every dose of vaccine, 300 ug of mutant IDH1 20-mer peptide was given alongside topical imiquimod. The sample is drawn from a study of a mutant IDH1 vaccine in newly diagnosed glioma. This CDR3 is built from 14 residues. After removal of 5 bases from V and 2 bases from J, the junction contained 5 bases not matched to a gene. Germline V gives CDR1 SQVTM, CDR2 ANQGSEA. Study-wide points: Detectable vaccine-induced immune responses arose in around 92% of patients.

Sequencing was performed on PBMCs, taken from a glioma patient whose treatment included an IDH1 peptide vaccine. The V call is TRBV29-1, the J call TRBJ2-3; the match to TRBD1 covers 9 bases. This TCR derives from a man aged 35-49 years with glioma. The DNA for the CDR3 is TGCAGCGTTCGGACAGGGGCAGCCACAGATACGCAGTATTTT. This gives the protein CSVRTGAATDTQYF.